What follows describes a single T cell receptor beta chain. The antigen is undetermined. The entry originates in a study of cytomegalovirus exposure and HLA in healthy donors. Study-level background: Unique TCR beta sequences numbering fewer than 130 million came from 150 million to 200 million T cells in an earlier analysis.

Findings and limits, study-wide: Investigators reported 150 to 200 TCR beta chains as tied to cytomegalovirus.

This CDR3 is 15 amino acids long. The V gene lost 0 bases and the J gene lost 9 bases, with 16 bases spanning the gap. Germline V gene sequence: CDR1 SGDLS, CDR2 YYNGEE. Despite likely unrecorded immune exposures, the donors were nominally healthy at the time of sampling. Use of 60 Vbeta and 13 Jbeta primers characterized the PCR. The data were produced by immunoSEQ multiplex PCR, yet TCRdb's version contains in-frame clones alone and is incomplete. The sample carries 95,000 to 110,000 clones, approximately 80% recorded once. The sequence derives from a male donor in good health and CMV-seronegative. The sample comprised PBMCs. The rearrangement uses TRBV9 and TRBJ2-1; D may be TRBD2 (6 bases). Here the CDR3 reads CASSVVTSNVIEQFF. The CDR3 DNA follows: TGTGCCAGCAGCGTAGTAACTAGCAACGTGATTGAGCAGTTCTTC.